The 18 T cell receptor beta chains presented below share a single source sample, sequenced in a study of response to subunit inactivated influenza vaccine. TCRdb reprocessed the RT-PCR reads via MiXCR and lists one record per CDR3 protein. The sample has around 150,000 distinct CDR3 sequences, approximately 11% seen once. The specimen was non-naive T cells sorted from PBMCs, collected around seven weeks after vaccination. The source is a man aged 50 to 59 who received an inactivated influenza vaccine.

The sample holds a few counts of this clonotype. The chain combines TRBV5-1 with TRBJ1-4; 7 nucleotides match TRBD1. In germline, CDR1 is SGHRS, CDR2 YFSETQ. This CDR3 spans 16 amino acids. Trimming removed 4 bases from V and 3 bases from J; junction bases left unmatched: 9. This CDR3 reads CASSLQGPAPNEKLFF. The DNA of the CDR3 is TGCGCCAGCAGCCTACAGGGGCCCGCGCCTAATGAAAAACTGTTTTTT.

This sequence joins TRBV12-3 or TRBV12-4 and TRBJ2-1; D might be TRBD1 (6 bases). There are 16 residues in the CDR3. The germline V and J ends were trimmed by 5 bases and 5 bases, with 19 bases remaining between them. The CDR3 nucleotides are TGTGCCAGCAGTGCCTTGAGGGCTCCAGGGGACAATGAGCAGTTCTTC. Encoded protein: CASSALRAPGDNEQFF.

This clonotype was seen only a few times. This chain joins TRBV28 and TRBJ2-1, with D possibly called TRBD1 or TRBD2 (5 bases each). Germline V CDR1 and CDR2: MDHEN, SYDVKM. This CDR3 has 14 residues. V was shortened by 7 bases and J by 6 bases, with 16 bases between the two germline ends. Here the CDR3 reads CASIGFGGGNEQFF. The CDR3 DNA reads TGTGCCAGCATCGGGTTTGGTGGGGGCAATGAGCAGTTCTTC. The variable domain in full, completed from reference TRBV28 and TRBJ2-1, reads DVKVTQSSRYLVKRTGEKVFLECVQDMDHENMFWYRQDPGLGLRLIYFSYDVKMKEKGDIPEGYSVSREKKERFSLILESASTNQTSMYLCASIGFGGGNEQFFGPGTRLTVL.

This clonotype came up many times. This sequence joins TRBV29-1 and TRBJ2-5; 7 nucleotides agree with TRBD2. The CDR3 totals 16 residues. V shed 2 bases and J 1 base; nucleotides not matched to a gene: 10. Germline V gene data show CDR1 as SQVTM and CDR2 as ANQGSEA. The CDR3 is CSVETGAPGGQETQYF. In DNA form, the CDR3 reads TGCAGCGTTGAAACCGGGGCCCCGGGGGGCCAAGAGACCCAGTACTTC.

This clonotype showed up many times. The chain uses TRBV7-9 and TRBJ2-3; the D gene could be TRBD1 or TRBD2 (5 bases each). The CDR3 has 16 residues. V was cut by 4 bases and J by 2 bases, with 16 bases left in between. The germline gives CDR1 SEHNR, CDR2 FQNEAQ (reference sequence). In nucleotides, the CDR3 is TGTGCCAGCAGCTCTAACCGGGACGGACTCACAGATACGCAGTATTTT. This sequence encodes CASSSNRDGLTDTQYF.

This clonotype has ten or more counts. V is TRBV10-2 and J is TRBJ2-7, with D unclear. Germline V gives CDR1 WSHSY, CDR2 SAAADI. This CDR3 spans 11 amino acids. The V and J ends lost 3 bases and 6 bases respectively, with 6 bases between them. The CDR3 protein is CASSDVGEQYF. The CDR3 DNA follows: TGCGCCAGCAGTGACGTGGGCGAGCAGTACTTC.

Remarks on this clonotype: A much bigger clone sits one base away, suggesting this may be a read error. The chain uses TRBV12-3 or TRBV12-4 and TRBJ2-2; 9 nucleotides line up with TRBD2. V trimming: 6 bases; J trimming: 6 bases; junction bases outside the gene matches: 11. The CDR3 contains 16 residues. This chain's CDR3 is CASSGIAGVKSGELFF. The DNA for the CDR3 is TGTGCCAGCAGCGGAATAGCGGGAGTGAAGTCCGGGGAGCTGTTTTTT.

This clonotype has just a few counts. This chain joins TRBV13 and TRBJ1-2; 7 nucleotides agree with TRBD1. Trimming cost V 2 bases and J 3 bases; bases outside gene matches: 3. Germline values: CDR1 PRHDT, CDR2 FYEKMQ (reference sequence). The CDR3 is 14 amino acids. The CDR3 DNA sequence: TGTGCCAGCAGCTTATCCAGGGGGGACTATGGCTACACCTTC. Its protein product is CASSLSRGDYGYTF.

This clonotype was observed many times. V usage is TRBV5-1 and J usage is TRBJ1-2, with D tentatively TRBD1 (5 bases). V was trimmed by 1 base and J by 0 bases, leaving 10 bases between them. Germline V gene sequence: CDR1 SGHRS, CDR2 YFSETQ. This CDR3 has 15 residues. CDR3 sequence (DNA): TGCGCCAGCAGCTTGCGACAGACGACTAACTATGGCTACACCTTC. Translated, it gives CASSLRQTTNYGYTF.

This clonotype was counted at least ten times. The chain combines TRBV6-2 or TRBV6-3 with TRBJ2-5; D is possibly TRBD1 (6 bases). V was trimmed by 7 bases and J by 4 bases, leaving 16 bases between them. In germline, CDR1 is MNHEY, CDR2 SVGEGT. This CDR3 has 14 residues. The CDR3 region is CASTKRGLAETQYF. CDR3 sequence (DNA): TGTGCCAGCACAAAGAGGGGGTTGGCAGAGACCCAGTACTTC.

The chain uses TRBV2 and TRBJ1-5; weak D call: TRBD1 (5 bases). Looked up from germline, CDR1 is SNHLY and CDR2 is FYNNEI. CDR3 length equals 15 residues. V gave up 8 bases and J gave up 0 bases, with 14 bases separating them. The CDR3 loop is CASHGARSSNQPQHF. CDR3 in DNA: TGTGCCAGCCATGGGGCCCGAAGTAGCAATCAGCCCCAGCATTTT.

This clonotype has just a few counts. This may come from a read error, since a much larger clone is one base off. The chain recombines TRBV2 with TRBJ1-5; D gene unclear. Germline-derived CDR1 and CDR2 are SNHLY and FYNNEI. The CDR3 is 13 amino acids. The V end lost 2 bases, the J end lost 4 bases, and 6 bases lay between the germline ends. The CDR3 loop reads CASSELGNQPQHF. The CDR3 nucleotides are TGTGCCAGCAGTGAACTGGGGAATCAGCCCCAGCATTTT.

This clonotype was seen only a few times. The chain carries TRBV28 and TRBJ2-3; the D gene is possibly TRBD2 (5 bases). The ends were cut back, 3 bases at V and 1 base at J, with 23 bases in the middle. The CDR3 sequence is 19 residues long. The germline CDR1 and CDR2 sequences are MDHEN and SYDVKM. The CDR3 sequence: CASSFSTILGPGRTDTQYF. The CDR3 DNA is TGTGCCAGCAGTTTTTCGACTATTTTGGGCCCTGGTCGCACAGATACGCAGTATTTT.

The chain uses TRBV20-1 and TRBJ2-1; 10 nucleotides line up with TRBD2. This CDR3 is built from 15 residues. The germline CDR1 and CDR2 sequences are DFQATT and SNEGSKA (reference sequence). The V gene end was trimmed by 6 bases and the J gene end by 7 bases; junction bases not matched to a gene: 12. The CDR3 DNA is TGCAGTGCCACCACTCTAAGCGGGGGGGCGAATGAGCAGTTCTTC. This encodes CSATTLSGGANEQFF.

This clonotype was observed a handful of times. CDR3 bases: TGTGCCAGCAGCCTGGGACTAGTAAAAGAGACCCAGTACTTC. The encoded protein is CASSLGLVKETQYF. The rearrangement joins TRBV7-9 to TRBJ2-5; 8 bases are shared with TRBD2. Losses at the gene ends were 5 bases for V and 3 bases for J; bases not matched to a gene: 5. Germline V gene sequence: CDR1 SEHNR, CDR2 FQNEAQ (reference sequence). The CDR3 has 14 amino acids.

The CDR3 sequence is CASAGHLYQETQYF. The CDR3 bases are TGTGCCAGCGCAGGACACCTGTACCAAGAGACCCAGTACTTC. The chain combines TRBV6-1 with TRBJ2-5; D perhaps matches TRBD1 (5 bases). This CDR3 spans 14 amino acids. Germline CDR1 is MNHNS and CDR2 is SASEGT. V was trimmed by 8 bases and J by 0 bases, leaving 13 bases between them.

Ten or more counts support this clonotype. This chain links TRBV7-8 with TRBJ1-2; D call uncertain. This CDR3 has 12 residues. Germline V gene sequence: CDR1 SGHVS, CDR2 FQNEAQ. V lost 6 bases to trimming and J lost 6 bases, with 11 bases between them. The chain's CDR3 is CASSGWADGYTF. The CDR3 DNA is TGTGCCAGCAGTGGTTGGGCGGATGGCTACACCTTC. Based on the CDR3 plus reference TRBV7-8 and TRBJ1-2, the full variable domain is GAGVSQSPRYKVAKRGQDVALRCDPISGHVSLFWYQQALGQGPEFLTYFQNEAQLDKSGLPSDRFFAERPEGSVSTLKIQRTQQEDSAVYLCASSGWADGYTFGSGTRLTVV.

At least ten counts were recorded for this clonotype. Here the CDR3 DNA reads TGTGCCAGCAGCTTAGCGGAGAAGAGAAGTGAAGCTTTCTTT. Encoded protein: CASSLAEKRSEAFF. The chain uses TRBV7-9 and TRBJ1-1, with no clear D. Germline-derived CDR1 and CDR2 are SEHNR and FQNEAQ (reference sequence). CDR3 length: 14 amino acids. The ends were cut back, 0 bases at V and 7 bases at J, with 12 bases in the middle.